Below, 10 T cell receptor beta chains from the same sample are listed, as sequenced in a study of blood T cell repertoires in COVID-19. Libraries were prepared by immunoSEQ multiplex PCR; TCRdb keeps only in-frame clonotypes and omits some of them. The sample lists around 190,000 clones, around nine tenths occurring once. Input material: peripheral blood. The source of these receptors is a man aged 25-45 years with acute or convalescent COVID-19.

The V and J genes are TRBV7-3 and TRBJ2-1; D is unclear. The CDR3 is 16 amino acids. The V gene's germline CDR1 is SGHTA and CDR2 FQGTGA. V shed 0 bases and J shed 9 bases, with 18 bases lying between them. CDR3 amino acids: CASSLTFSSLQAEQFF. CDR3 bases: TGTGCCAGCAGCTTAACCTTTTCATCACTCCAGGCTGAGCAGTTCTTC.

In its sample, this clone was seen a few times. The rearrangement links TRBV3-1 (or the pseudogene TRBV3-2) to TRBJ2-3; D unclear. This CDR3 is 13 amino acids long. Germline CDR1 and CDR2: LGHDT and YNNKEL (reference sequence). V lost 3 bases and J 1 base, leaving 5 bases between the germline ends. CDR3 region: CASSQSRTDTQYF. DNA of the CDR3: TGTGCCAGCAGCCAGAGCCGCACAGATACGCAGTATTTT.

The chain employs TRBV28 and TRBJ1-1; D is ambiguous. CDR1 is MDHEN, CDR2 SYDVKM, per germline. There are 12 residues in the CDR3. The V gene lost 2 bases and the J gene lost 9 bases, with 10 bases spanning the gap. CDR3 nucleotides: TGTGCCAGCAGTTTAGTCCGGTACCAAGCTTTCTTT. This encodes CASSLVRYQAFF.

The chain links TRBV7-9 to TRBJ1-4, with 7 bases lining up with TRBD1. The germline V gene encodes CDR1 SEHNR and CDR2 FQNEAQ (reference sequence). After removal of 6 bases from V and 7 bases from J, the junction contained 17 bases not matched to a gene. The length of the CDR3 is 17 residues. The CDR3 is CASSFGQDILRREKLFF. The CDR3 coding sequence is TGTGCCAGCAGTTTCGGACAGGACATTCTAAGGCGTGAAAAACTGTTTTTT. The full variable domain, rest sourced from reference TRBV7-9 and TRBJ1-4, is DTGVSQNPRHKITKRGQNVTFRCDPISEHNRLYWYRQTLGQGPEFLTYFQNEAQLEKSRLLSDRFSAERPKGSFSTLEIQRTEQGDSAMYLCASSFGQDILRREKLFFGSGTQLSVL.

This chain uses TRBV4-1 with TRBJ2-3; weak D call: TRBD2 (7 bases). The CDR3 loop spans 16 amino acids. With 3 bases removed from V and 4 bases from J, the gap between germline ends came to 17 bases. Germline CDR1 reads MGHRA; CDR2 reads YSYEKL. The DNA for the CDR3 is TGCGCCAGCAGCCAGTTCGGAACGGGGGGCGCAGATACGCAGTATTTT. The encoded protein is CASSQFGTGGADTQYF.

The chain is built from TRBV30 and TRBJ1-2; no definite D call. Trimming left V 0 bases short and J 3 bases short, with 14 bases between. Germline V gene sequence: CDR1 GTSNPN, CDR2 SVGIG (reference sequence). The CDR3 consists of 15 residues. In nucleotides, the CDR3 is TGTGCCTGGAGTGTTTGGACCCCGGAGGACTATGGCTACACCTTC. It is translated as CAWSVWTPEDYGYTF.

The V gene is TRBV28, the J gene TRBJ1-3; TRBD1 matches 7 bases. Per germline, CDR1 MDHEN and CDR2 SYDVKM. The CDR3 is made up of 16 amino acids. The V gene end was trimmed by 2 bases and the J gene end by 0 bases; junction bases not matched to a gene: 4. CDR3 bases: TGTGCCAGCAGTTTACTGGGACAGACCTCTGGAAACACCATATATTTT. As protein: CASSLLGQTSGNTIYF. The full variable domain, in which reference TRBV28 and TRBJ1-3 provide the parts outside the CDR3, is DVKVTQSSRYLVKRTGEKVFLECVQDMDHENMFWYRQDPGLGLRLIYFSYDVKMKEKGDIPEGYSVSREKKERFSLILESASTNQTSMYLCASSLLGQTSGNTIYFGEGSWLTVV.

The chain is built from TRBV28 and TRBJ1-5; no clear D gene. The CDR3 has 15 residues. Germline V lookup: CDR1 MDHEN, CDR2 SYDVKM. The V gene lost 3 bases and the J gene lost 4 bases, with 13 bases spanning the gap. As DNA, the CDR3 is TGTGCCAGCAGTTTTTTCATCGGAGGGAATCAGCCCCAGCATTTT. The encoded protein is CASSFFIGGNQPQHF.

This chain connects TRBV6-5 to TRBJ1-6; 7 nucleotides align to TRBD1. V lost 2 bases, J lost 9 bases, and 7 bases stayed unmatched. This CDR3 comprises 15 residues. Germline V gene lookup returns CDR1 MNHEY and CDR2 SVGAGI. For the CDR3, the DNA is TGTGCCAGCAGTTACCGACATGGACAGGCTTCACCCCTCCACTTT. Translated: CASSYRHGQASPLHF.

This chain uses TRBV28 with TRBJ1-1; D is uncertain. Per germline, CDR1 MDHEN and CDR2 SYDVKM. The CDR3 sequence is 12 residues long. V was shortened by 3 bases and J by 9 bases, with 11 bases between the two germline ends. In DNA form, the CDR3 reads TGTGCCAGCAGTTTTAGGAGAACCCAAGCTTTCTTT. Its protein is CASSFRRTQAFF. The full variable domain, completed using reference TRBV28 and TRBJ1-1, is DVKVTQSSRYLVKRTGEKVFLECVQDMDHENMFWYRQDPGLGLRLIYFSYDVKMKEKGDIPEGYSVSREKKERFSLILESASTNQTSMYLCASSFRRTQAFFGQGTRLTVV.